This T cell receptor (beta chain) was identified in a study of PD-1 blockade in classical Hodgkin lymphoma. The study's findings and limits: With CD4+ cells, TCR diversity rose significantly by C4D1, but not with CD8+ cells. Possibly reflecting disease activity or prior therapy, repertoire differences have causes that remain undefined. Reported baseline diversity: healthy donors highest, relapsed/refractory patients lowest.

Concerning this clone: No antigen is known for it.

Every patient experienced relapse after autologous stem cell transplantation, and brentuximab vedotin exposure varied. The assay was immunoSEQ multiplex PCR, and TCRdb's table has in-frame clones only and misses some. The data hold some 41,000 clones, with about 88% observed a single time. Trimming took 7 bases from V and 3 from J; bases not matched to a gene: 14. From germline, CDR1 is LNHDA and CDR2 SQIVND (reference sequence). The CDR3 loop spans 16 amino acids. The clonotype comes from a human donor with classical Hodgkin lymphoma. The rearrangement links TRBV19 to TRBJ2-7, with TRBD1 identical over 8 bases. The sample here was peripheral blood mononuclear cells (PBMCs), taken before the second cycle of nivolumab. The CDR3 DNA follows: TGTGCCAGTAATTACCCCCCCGACAGGGGAGGCTACGAGCAGTACTTC. It translates to CASNYPPDRGGYEQYF.